The T cell receptor beta chain under discussion was sequenced for a study of cytomegalovirus exposure and HLA in healthy donors. Study results and limitations: Across donors, sequencing depth was assumed by presence/absence analyses to be roughly uniform. Beyond CMV serostatus, there was no information to go on about immune exposure.

In the case of this clone: Its antigen is unknown.

The V end was cut by 3 bases, the J end by 3 bases, with 7 bases between. The CDR3 has 13 residues. Per the germline V gene, CDR1 is SGDLS and CDR2 is YYNGEE. The PCR employed 60 Vbeta primers together with 13 Jbeta primers. TCRdb's copy holds only in-frame clones and misses some; the assay was immunoSEQ multiplex PCR. This repertoire shows tens of thousands of clones, 65% to 80% found once; its top ten account for more than 12%. This TCR was sampled from a woman between 50 and 59 years old in good health and CMV-seropositive. Sequenced: PBMCs. This rearrangement joins TRBV9 to TRBJ2-1, with D possibly matching TRBD2 (5 bases). As DNA, the CDR3 is TGTGCCAGCAGCGACACTAGCTACAATGAGCAGTTCTTC. Translated: CASSDTSYNEQFF.